Below are 27 T cell receptor beta chains sequenced from a single sample in a study of T cells after posttransplantation cyclophosphamide. Only in-frame clones appear in the TCRdb table, and some are missing; sequencing was by immunoSEQ multiplex PCR. The profile shows some 52,000 clones, around 84% of them singletons. Sequenced sample: PBMCs. These TCRs come from a man aged 25-40 years with a blood cancer, CMV-positive, and with a related stem cell donor.

J is TRBJ2-7 and V is TRBV28; TRBD1 agrees at 7 bases. With 8 bases clipped from V and 7 bases from J, the junction kept 5 bases outside the gene matches. CDR3 length: 11 residues. Looked up from germline, CDR1 is MDHEN and CDR2 is SYDVKM. The CDR3 coding sequence is TGTGCCAGCCAACTCAGGGGGGAGCAGTACTTC. Amino acid sequence: CASQLRGEQYF.

The chain combines TRBV7-8 with TRBJ2-7; tentatively, D is TRBD2 (6 bases). The CDR3 spans 13 residues. Germline CDR1 reads SGHVS; CDR2 reads FQNEAQ. Trimming removed 2 bases from V and 5 bases from J, with 10 bases in between. CDR3 coding DNA: TGTGCCAGCAGCTTATACGGGAGCGACGAGCAGTACTTC. Translating it yields CASSLYGSDEQYF.

The chain couples TRBV30 to TRBJ1-1; TRBD1 might be the D (5 bases). CDR3 length equals 14 residues. From germline, CDR1 is GTSNPN and CDR2 SVGIG (reference sequence). V was pared by 2 bases and J by 1 base, with 11 bases between. The CDR3 DNA sequence: TGTGCCTGGAGTCCTCCAGGGCGGAACACTGAAGCTTTCTTT. Residues: CAWSPPGRNTEAFF.

The chain combines TRBV5-1 with TRBJ2-5, with D uncertain. CDR3 length: 15 amino acids. The ends were cut back, 4 bases at V and 1 base at J, with 14 bases in the middle. Germline V gene data show CDR1 as SGHRS and CDR2 as YFSETQ. The chain's CDR3 is CASSLRFLGQETQYF. The CDR3 bases are TGCGCCAGCAGCCTCAGGTTCTTGGGCCAAGAGACCCAGTACTTC.

The chain is built from TRBV2 and TRBJ2-1; 7 bases agree with TRBD2. The ends lost 7 bases at V and 5 bases at J; junction bases unmatched: 8. Germline lookup yields CDR1 SNHLY and CDR2 FYNNEI. CDR3 length: 14 residues. The CDR3 nucleotides are TGTGCCAGCACCTCGCGGGGGTCAAACAATGAGCAGTTCTTC. Amino acids: CASTSRGSNNEQFF.

The chain links TRBV5-6 to TRBJ2-2; D is unresolved. CDR1 is SGHDT and CDR2 is YYEEEE in the germline V gene. This CDR3 is built from 14 residues. V was clipped by 5 bases and J by 4 bases, with 12 bases between them. CDR3 residues: CASSLLAPTGELFF. The CDR3 DNA sequence: TGTGCCAGCAGTCTGCTCGCGCCCACCGGGGAGCTGTTTTTT.

The rearrangement uses TRBV11-1 and TRBJ1-1, with D unresolved. Germline V gene lookup returns CDR1 SGHAT and CDR2 FQDESV (reference sequence). The CDR3 is made up of 14 amino acids. V lost 4 bases to trimming and J lost 1 base, with 10 bases between them. Here the CDR3 DNA reads TGTGCCAGCAGCTCCTTCACAGCGAACACTGAAGCTTTCTTT. This gives the protein CASSSFTANTEAFF.

This chain links TRBV30 with TRBJ2-5, with 8 bases that match TRBD2. The junction had 13 bases not matched to a gene; V was cut back by 4 bases and J by 0 bases. The CDR3 runs 17 residues. Germline-derived CDR1 and CDR2 are GTSNPN and SVGIG (reference sequence). CDR3 loop: CAWIGSGSGTYQETQYF. The CDR3 nucleotides are TGTGCCTGGATCGGTTCGGGTAGCGGGACTTACCAAGAGACCCAGTACTTC.

The chain joins TRBV5-1 to TRBJ2-3, with D perhaps TRBD2 (5 bases). V lost 6 bases to trimming and J lost 1 base, with 12 bases between them. The CDR3 has 14 amino acids. Germline V CDR1 and CDR2: SGHRS, YFSETQ. The CDR3 here is CASTLDGGTDTQYF. The DNA of the CDR3 is TGCGCCAGCACTTTAGACGGGGGCACAGATACGCAGTATTTT.

The chain employs TRBV9 and TRBJ1-6; 10 nucleotides align to TRBD1. The CDR3 extends over 15 amino acids. Germline V gene sequence: CDR1 SGDLS, CDR2 YYNGEE. The junction had 2 bases not matched to a gene; V was cut back by 0 bases and J by 8 bases. The CDR3 loop reads CASSVAGQGDSPLHF. The CDR3 DNA reads as TGTGCCAGCAGCGTAGCCGGACAGGGGGATTCACCCCTCCACTTT.

The chain carries TRBV18 and TRBJ2-1, with D unresolved. The V gene lost 0 bases and the J gene lost 8 bases, with 8 bases spanning the gap. CDR1 is KGHSH and CDR2 is LQKENI in the germline V gene. The CDR3 totals 13 residues. In nucleotides, the CDR3 is TGTGCCAGCTCACCACCGGGCCGCGATGAGCAGTTCTTC. Residues: CASSPPGRDEQFF.

The V gene is TRBV9, the J gene TRBJ2-2; 10 bases agree with TRBD2. Per germline, CDR1 SGDLS and CDR2 YYNGEE. Unmatched junction bases numbered 2, after V lost 4 bases and J lost 2 bases. The CDR3 extends over 15 amino acids. The CDR3 nucleotides are TGTGCCAGCAGCAGACTAGCGGGTAACACCGGGGAGCTGTTTTTT. It codes for CASSRLAGNTGELFF.

The CDR3 nucleotides read TGTGCCAGCAGCTTACGGGGGGCAGAGACCCAGTACTTC. Its translation is CASSLRGAETQYF. This sequence joins TRBV7-9 and TRBJ2-5; TRBD2 is a possible D gene (7 bases). Trimming took 2 bases from V and 4 from J, leaving 8 bases between them. The CDR3 contains 13 residues. CDR1 is SEHNR and CDR2 is FQNEAQ in the germline V gene (reference sequence).

This clone is a singleton in its sample. This rearrangement joins TRBV5-1 to TRBJ2-4, with 13 positions matching TRBD2. Per the germline V gene, CDR1 is SGHRS and CDR2 is YFSETQ. This CDR3 is built from 14 residues. V lost 3 bases, J lost 15 bases, and 9 bases stayed unmatched. DNA for the CDR3: TGCGCCAGCAGCTCGGGGACTAGCGGGAAAGGGCGGTACTTC. This sequence encodes CASSSGTSGKGRYF.

This clone turned up a few times. The chain has TRBV28 and TRBJ2-2; perhaps TRBD2 as D (6 bases). This CDR3 has 14 amino acids. V was trimmed by 2 bases and J by 4 bases, leaving 8 bases between them. From germline, CDR1 is MDHEN and CDR2 SYDVKM. The chain's CDR3 is CASSLGGGTGELFF. The DNA for the CDR3 is TGTGCCAGCAGTTTAGGGGGAGGCACCGGGGAGCTGTTTTTT.

In DNA form, the CDR3 reads TGTGCCAGCAGTTACTTCACTAGCGGTTACACCGGGGAGCTGTTTTTT. Amino acids: CASSYFTSGYTGELFF. This sequence joins TRBV6-6 and TRBJ2-2, with 8 bases matching TRBD2. The J segment lost 3 bases and the V segment lost 1 base, leaving 4 bases of the junction unmatched. Germline V gene sequence: CDR1 MNHNY, CDR2 SVGAGI (reference sequence). CDR3 length equals 16 residues.

The chain carries TRBV5-1 and TRBJ2-2; TRBD2 aligns across 11 bases. The CDR3 is 15 amino acids. J gave up 6 bases and V 7 bases, and 8 bases lay outside the gene matches. Germline V gives CDR1 SGHRS, CDR2 YFSETQ. CDR3 in DNA: TGCGCCAGCCGGGCGGGGACTAGCGGTTCCGGGGAGCTGTTTTTT. Amino acid sequence: CASRAGTSGSGELFF. Full variable domain (remainder filled in from reference TRBV5-1 and TRBJ2-2): KAGVTQTPRYLIKTRGQQVTLSCSPISGHRSVSWYQQTPGQGLQFLFEYFSETQRNKGNFPGRFSGRQFSNSRSEMNVSTLELGDSALYLCASRAGTSGSGELFFGEGSRLTVL.

The gene calls are TRBV7-8 and TRBJ2-1; 12 bases are shared with TRBD2. Trimming took 5 bases from V and 8 from J; bases not matched to a gene: 13. The V gene's germline CDR1 is SGHVS and CDR2 FQNEAQ. The CDR3 contains 17 residues. CDR3 bases: TGTGCCAGCAGCCCCGGCAGGACTAGCGGGATGAGGGATGAGCAGTTCTTC. Protein sequence: CASSPGRTSGMRDEQFF. The complete variable domain, with remaining parts taken from reference TRBV7-8 and TRBJ2-1, reads GAGVSQSPRYKVAKRGQDVALRCDPISGHVSLFWYQQALGQGPEFLTYFQNEAQLDKSGLPSDRFFAERPEGSVSTLKIQRTQQEDSAVYLCASSPGRTSGMRDEQFFGPGTRLTVL.

The chain has TRBV27 and TRBJ1-5; D gene unclear. The CDR3 spans 14 residues. Trimming pared 5 bases from V and 3 bases from J, leaving 11 bases between. Looked up from germline, CDR1 is MNHEY and CDR2 is SMNVEV (reference sequence). The DNA for the CDR3 is TGTGCCAGCAGTGTTGACGGGTACAATCAGCCCCAGCATTTT. Its protein is CASSVDGYNQPQHF.

The genes are TRBV18 and TRBJ2-5; D is perhaps TRBD1 (6 bases). The CDR3 totals 13 residues. The germline gives CDR1 KGHSH, CDR2 LQKENI. Trimming pared 6 bases from V and 2 bases from J, leaving 10 bases between. Here the CDR3 reads CASSRQVQETQYF. CDR3 coding DNA: TGTGCCAGCTCCCGACAGGTACAAGAGACCCAGTACTTC.

The chain recombines TRBV7-2 with TRBJ2-7, with 13 bases that match TRBD2. Trimming cost V 0 bases and J 9 bases; bases outside gene matches: 17. The CDR3 is made up of 19 amino acids. CDR1 and CDR2 from the germline V gene are SGHTA and FQGNSA. As DNA, the CDR3 is TGTGCCAGCAGCTTAGCGTCCAGGACTAGCGGGAGACCCTACGAGGTGCAGTACTTC. Its translation is CASSLASRTSGRPYEVQYF. The variable domain in full, completed from reference TRBV7-2 and TRBJ2-7, reads GAGVSQSPSNKVTEKGKDVELRCDPISGHTALYWYRQSLGQGLEFLIYFQGNSAPDKSGLPSDRFSAERTGGSVSTLTIQRTQQEDSAVYLCASSLASRTSGRPYEVQYFGPGTRLTVT.

The chain joins TRBV30 to TRBJ2-7; tentatively, D is TRBD1 (6 bases). CDR3 size: 14 residues. Germline CDR1 and CDR2: GTSNPN and SVGIG (reference sequence). The V and J ends lost 0 bases and 2 bases respectively, with 11 bases between them. CDR3 in DNA: TGTGCCTGGAGTGTAGGGACATCCGCCTACGAGCAGTACTTC. Encoded protein: CAWSVGTSAYEQYF.

The rearrangement links TRBV9 to TRBJ1-5; D is undetermined. The CDR3 totals 13 residues. From germline, CDR1 is SGDLS and CDR2 YYNGEE. Between the trimmed V and J ends, which lost 2 bases and 4 bases, there was a span of 7 bases. This CDR3 reads CASSVRENQPQHF. DNA of the CDR3: TGTGCCAGCAGCGTCCGGGAAAATCAGCCCCAGCATTTT.

The sample holds one count of this clone. This CDR3 is CASSPVGSGEQYF. DNA of the CDR3: TGTGCCAGTAGCCCCGTCGGTAGTGGCGAGCAGTACTTC. This sequence joins TRBV19 and TRBJ2-7; D remains unclear. Trimming left V 6 bases short and J 6 bases short, with 15 bases between. This CDR3 spans 13 amino acids. Germline V CDR1 and CDR2: LNHDA, SQIVND (reference sequence).

V is TRBV28 and J is TRBJ2-7; TRBD2 matches at 7 bases. The CDR3 runs 15 residues. Germline trimming cut 5 bases from V and 0 bases from J; bases unmatched to any gene: 7. CDR1 is MDHEN and CDR2 is SYDVKM in the germline V gene. CDR3 in amino acids: CASSVLSGLSYEQYF. The CDR3 DNA sequence: TGTGCCAGCAGTGTCCTTAGCGGGCTCTCCTACGAGCAGTACTTC.

This chain joins TRBV5-1 and TRBJ2-5, with 9 bases matching TRBD1. The CDR3 length is 16 residues. Germline values: CDR1 SGHRS, CDR2 YFSETQ. Trimming cost V 4 bases and J 1 base; bases outside gene matches: 8. CDR3 sequence reads: CASSGGYRGLQETQYF. Here the CDR3 DNA reads TGCGCCAGCAGCGGAGGATACAGGGGGCTCCAAGAGACCCAGTACTTC.

This clone appeared once. The chain employs TRBV13 and TRBJ2-3; the D gene is possibly TRBD2 (7 bases). There are 17 residues in the CDR3. Germline V lookup: CDR1 PRHDT, CDR2 FYEKMQ (reference sequence). The germline V and J ends were trimmed by 5 bases and 3 bases, with 21 bases remaining between them. CDR3: CASSLRGAGVSTDTQYF. CDR3 DNA sequence: TGTGCCAGCAGCCTCCGGGGGGCGGGAGTTTCGACAGATACGCAGTATTTT.